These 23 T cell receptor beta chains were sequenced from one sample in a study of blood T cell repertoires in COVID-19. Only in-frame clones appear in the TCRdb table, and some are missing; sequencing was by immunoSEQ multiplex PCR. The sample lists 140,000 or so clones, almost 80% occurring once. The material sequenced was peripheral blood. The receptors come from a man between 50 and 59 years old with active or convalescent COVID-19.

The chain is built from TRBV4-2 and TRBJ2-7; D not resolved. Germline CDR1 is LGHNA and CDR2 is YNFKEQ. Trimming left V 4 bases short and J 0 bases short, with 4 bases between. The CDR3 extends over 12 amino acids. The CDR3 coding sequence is TGTGCCAGCAGCCTGAGCTCCTACGAGCAGTACTTC. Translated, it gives CASSLSSYEQYF.

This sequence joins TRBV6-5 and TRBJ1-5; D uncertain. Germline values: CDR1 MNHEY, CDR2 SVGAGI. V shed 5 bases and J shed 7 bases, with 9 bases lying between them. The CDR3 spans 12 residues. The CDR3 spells CASSIREQPQHF. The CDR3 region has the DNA TGTGCCAGCAGTATTAGGGAGCAGCCCCAGCATTTT.

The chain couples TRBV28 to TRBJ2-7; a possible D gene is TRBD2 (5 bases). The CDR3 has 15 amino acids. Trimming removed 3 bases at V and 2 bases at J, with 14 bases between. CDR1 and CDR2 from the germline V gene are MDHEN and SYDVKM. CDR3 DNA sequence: TGTGCCAGCAGTTTCGGAGCGGCTTTAACCTACGAGCAGTACTTC. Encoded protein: CASSFGAALTYEQYF.

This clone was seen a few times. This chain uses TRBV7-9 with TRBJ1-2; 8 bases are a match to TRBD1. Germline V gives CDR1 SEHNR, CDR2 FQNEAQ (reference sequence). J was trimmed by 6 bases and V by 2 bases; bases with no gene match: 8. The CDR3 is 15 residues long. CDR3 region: CASSLQGAQTNGYTF. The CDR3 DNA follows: TGTGCCAGCAGCTTACAGGGGGCGCAGACTAATGGCTACACCTTC.

The CDR3, as DNA: TGTGCCAGCAGCTCGAGGACAGGAGGCACCTACGAGCAGTACTTC. Its translation: CASSSRTGGTYEQYF. V usage is TRBV21-1 and J usage is TRBJ2-7; the D call TRBD1 from the table was never checked on the DNA. TRBV21-1 is noted as a pseudogene. The CDR3 loop spans 15 amino acids.

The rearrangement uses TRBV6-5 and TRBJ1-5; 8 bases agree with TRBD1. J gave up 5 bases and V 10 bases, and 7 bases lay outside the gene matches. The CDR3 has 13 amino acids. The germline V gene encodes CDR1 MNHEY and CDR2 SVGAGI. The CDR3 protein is CATGQGLYQPQHF. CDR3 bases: TGTGCCACCGGACAGGGACTATATCAGCCCCAGCATTTT.

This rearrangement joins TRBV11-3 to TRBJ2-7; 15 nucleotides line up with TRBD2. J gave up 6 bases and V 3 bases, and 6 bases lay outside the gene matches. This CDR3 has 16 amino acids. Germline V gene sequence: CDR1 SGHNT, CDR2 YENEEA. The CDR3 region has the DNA TGTGCCAGCAGCTTGGGACTAGCGGGAGGTAGCGGCGAGCAGTACTTC. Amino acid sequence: CASSLGLAGGSGEQYF. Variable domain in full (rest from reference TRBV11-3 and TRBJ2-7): EAGVVQSPRYKIIEKKQPVAFWCNPISGHNTLYWYLQNLGQGPELLIRYENEEAVDDSQLPKDRFSAERLKGVDSTLKIQPAELGDSAVYLCASSLGLAGGSGEQYFGPGTRLTVT.

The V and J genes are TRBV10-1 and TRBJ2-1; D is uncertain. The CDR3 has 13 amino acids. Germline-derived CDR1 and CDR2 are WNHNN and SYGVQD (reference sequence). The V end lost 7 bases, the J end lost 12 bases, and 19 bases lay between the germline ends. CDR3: CASTDDVADGQFF. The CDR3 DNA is TGCGCCAGCACCGACGATGTAGCCGATGGGCAGTTCTTC.

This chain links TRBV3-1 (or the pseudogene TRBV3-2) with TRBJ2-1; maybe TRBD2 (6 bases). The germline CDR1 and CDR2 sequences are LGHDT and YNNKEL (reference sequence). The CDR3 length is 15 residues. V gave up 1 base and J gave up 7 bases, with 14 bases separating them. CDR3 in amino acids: CASSQVLGAGNEQFF. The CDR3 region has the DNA TGTGCCAGCAGCCAAGTGCTTGGGGCGGGGAATGAGCAGTTCTTC.

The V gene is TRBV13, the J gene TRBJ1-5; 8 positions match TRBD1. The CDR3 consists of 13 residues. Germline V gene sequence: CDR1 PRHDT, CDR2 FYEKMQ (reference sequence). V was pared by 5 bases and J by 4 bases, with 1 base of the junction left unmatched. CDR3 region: CASSRQGNQPQHF. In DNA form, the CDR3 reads TGTGCCAGCAGCCGACAGGGGAATCAGCCCCAGCATTTT.

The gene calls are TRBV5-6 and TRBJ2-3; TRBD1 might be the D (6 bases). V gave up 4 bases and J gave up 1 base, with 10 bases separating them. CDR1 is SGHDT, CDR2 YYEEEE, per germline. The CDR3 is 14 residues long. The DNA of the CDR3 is TGTGCCAGCAGCCCAAGGACAGGCACAGATACGCAGTATTTT. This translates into CASSPRTGTDTQYF.

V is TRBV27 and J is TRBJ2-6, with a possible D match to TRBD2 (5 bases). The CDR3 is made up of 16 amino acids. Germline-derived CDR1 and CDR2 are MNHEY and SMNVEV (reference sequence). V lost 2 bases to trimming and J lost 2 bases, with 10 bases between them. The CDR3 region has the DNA TGTGCCAGCAGTTTAGCGTCGGGAACTGGGGCCAACGTCCTGACTTTC. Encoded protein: CASSLASGTGANVLTF.

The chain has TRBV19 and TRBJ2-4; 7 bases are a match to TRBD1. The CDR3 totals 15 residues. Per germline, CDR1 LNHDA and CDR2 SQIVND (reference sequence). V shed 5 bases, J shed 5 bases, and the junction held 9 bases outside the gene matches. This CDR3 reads CASSRDSAYQNIQYF. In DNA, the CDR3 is TGTGCCAGTAGTCGGGACAGCGCCTACCAAAACATTCAGTACTTC.

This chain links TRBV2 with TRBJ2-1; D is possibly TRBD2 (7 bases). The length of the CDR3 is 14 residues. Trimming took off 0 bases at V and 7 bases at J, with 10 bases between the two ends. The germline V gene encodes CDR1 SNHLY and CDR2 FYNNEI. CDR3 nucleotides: TGTGCCAGCAGTGAAGCGGGAGGGGGTAATGAGCAGTTCTTC. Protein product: CASSEAGGGNEQFF.

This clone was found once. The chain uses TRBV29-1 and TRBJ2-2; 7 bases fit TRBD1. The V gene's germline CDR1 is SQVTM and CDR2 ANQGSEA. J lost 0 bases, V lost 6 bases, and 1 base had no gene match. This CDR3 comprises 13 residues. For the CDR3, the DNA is TGCAGCGTGGGGACAGCGAACACCGGGGAGCTGTTTTTT. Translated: CSVGTANTGELFF.

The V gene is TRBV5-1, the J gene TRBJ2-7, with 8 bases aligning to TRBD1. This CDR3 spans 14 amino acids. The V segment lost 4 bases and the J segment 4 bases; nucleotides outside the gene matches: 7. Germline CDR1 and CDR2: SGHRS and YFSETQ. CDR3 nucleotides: TGCGCCAGCAGCACTGGACAGGGACGGTACGAGCAGTACTTC. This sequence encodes CASSTGQGRYEQYF. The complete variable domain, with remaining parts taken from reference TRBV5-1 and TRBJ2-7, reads KAGVTQTPRYLIKTRGQQVTLSCSPISGHRSVSWYQQTPGQGLQFLFEYFSETQRNKGNFPGRFSGRQFSNSRSEMNVSTLELGDSALYLCASSTGQGRYEQYFGPGTRLTVT.

In DNA, the CDR3 is TGTGCCAGCACCCCAAGGGGACAGGGGAATTCACCCCTCCACTTT. Translated, it gives CASTPRGQGNSPLHF. This rearrangement joins TRBV7-9 to TRBJ1-6, with 10 bases identical to TRBD1. The germline gives CDR1 SEHNR, CDR2 FQNEAQ (reference sequence). J was trimmed by 7 bases and V by 7 bases; bases with no gene match: 7. This CDR3 has 15 amino acids.

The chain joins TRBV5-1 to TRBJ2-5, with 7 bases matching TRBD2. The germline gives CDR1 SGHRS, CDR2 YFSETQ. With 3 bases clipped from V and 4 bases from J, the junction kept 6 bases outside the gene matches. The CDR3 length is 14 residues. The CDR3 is CASSSRPGGETQYF. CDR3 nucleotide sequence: TGCGCCAGCAGCTCACGACCGGGGGGAGAGACCCAGTACTTC.

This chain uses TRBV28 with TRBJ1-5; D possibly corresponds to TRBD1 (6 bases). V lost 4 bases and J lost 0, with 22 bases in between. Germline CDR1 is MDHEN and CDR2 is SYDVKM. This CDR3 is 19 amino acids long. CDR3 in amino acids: CASSSNRGRGAYSNQPQHF. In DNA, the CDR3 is TGTGCCAGCAGTTCCAATAGGGGGAGAGGGGCTTATAGCAATCAGCCCCAGCATTTT. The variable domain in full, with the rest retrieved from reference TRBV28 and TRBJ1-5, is DVKVTQSSRYLVKRTGEKVFLECVQDMDHENMFWYRQDPGLGLRLIYFSYDVKMKEKGDIPEGYSVSREKKERFSLILESASTNQTSMYLCASSSNRGRGAYSNQPQHFGDGTRLSIL.

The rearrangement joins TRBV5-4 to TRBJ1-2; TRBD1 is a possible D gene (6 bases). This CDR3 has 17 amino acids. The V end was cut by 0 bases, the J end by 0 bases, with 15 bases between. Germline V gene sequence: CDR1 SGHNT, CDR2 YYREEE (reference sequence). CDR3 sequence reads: CASSLGVTGSANYGYTF. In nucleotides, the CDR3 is TGTGCCAGCAGCTTGGGTGTGACAGGATCCGCTAACTATGGCTACACCTTC.

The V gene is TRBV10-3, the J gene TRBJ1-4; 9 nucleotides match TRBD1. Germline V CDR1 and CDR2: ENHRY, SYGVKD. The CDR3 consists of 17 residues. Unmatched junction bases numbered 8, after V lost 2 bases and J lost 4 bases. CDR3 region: CAISEVTSGQGNEKLFF. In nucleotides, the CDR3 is TGTGCCATCAGTGAGGTCACCTCGGGACAGGGTAATGAAAAACTGTTTTTT.

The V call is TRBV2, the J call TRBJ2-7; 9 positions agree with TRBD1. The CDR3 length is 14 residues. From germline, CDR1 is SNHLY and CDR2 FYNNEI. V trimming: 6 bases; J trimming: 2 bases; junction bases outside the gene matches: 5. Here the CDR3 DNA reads TGTGCCAGCAGCGCTGACAGGGGGGCCTACGAGCAGTACTTC. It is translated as CASSADRGAYEQYF.

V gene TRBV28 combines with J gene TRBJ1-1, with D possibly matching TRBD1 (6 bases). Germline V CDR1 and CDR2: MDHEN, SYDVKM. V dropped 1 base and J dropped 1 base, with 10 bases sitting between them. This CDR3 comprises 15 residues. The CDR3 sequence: CASSLSARGNTEAFF. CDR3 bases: TGTGCCAGCAGTTTATCAGCCAGGGGGAACACTGAAGCTTTCTTT.